These 9 T cell receptor beta chains originate from one sample sequenced in a study of cytomegalovirus exposure and HLA in healthy donors. The PCR used 60 Vbeta and 13 Jbeta primers. Sequencing was performed with immunoSEQ multiplex PCR; in TCRdb, only in-frame clones are kept and a portion is missing. The data contain 200,000 to 250,000 clones, 75% to 85% of them singletons. The sequenced sample was PBMCs. The receptors stem from a woman aged 55-70 years in good health and CMV-seropositive.

The chain uses TRBV5-1 and TRBJ2-5; tentative D call: TRBD2 (5 bases). This CDR3 is built from 16 residues. Germline CDR1 is SGHRS and CDR2 is YFSETQ. Trimming removed 0 bases from V and 2 bases from J, with 14 bases in between. This chain's CDR3 is CASSLAGKRLQETQYF. The CDR3 nucleotides read TGCGCCAGCAGCTTGGCCGGAAAGCGGCTACAAGAGACCCAGTACTTC. Full variable domain (remainder filled in from reference TRBV5-1 and TRBJ2-5): KAGVTQTPRYLIKTRGQQVTLSCSPISGHRSVSWYQQTPGQGLQFLFEYFSETQRNKGNFPGRFSGRQFSNSRSEMNVSTLELGDSALYLCASSLAGKRLQETQYFGPGTRLLVL.

The V gene is TRBV6-5, the J gene TRBJ1-1, with TRBD1 matching 9 bases. The V segment lost 9 bases and the J segment 4 bases; nucleotides outside the gene matches: 12. Per the germline V gene, CDR1 is MNHEY and CDR2 is SVGAGI. This CDR3 region has 15 residues. The CDR3 protein is CASKLVQGATTEAFF. The CDR3 DNA reads TGTGCCAGTAAACTGGTACAGGGGGCGACCACTGAAGCTTTCTTT.

The chain uses TRBV5-1 and TRBJ1-4; D call uncertain. V was trimmed by 4 bases and J by 7 bases, leaving 5 bases between them. The CDR3 contains 11 residues. CDR1 and CDR2 (germline): SGHRS, YFSETQ. CDR3 in amino acids: CASSRGEKLFF. The CDR3 region has the DNA TGCGCCAGCAGCAGAGGTGAAAAACTGTTTTTT.

The V and J genes are TRBV7-9 and TRBJ2-5; unclear D gene. Germline V gene data show CDR1 as SEHNR and CDR2 as FQNEAQ (reference sequence). Between the trimmed V and J ends, which lost 2 bases and 3 bases, there was a span of 7 bases. The CDR3 runs to 13 residues. The CDR3 DNA reads TGTGCCAGCAGCTTAAACAGAAAAGAGACCCAGTACTTC. It encodes CASSLNRKETQYF.

The chain employs TRBV7-6 and TRBJ2-3, with 11 nucleotides matching TRBD2. Germline CDR1 SGHVS, CDR2 FNYEAQ. Germline trimming cut 8 bases from V and 6 bases from J; bases unmatched to any gene: 7. The CDR3 is 14 residues long. The CDR3 reads CASGNSGGEDTQYF. The CDR3 DNA reads as TGTGCCAGCGGAAATAGCGGGGGGGAGGATACGCAGTATTTT.

This clone was seen only a few times. The genes are TRBV18 and TRBJ1-5; D is undetermined. The CDR3 is 18 amino acids. V was pared by 4 bases and J by 3 bases, with 22 bases between. From germline, CDR1 is KGHSH and CDR2 LQKENI. The CDR3 is CASSLGWEARRDNQPQHF. The CDR3 DNA follows: TGTGCCAGCTCACTGGGTTGGGAGGCGCGGCGGGACAATCAGCCCCAGCATTTT.

CDR3 sequence (DNA): TGCGCCAGCAGCCTCGGGACATTCCTCTTCGAGCAGTACTTC. It is translated as CASSLGTFLFEQYF. The chain uses TRBV4-1 and TRBJ2-7; D might be TRBD1 (6 bases). The CDR3 is made up of 14 amino acids. Germline V CDR1 and CDR2: MGHRA, YSYEKL. V lost 4 bases and J 6 bases, leaving 16 bases between the germline ends.

The V call is TRBV6-5, the J call TRBJ2-4, with D possibly being TRBD2 (6 bases). The V and J ends lost 2 bases and 9 bases respectively, with 11 bases between them. This CDR3 comprises 13 residues. The V gene's germline CDR1 is MNHEY and CDR2 SVGAGI. Here the CDR3 DNA reads TGTGCCAGCAGTTACACGGGAGCAGGCATTCAGTACTTC. It specifies CASSYTGAGIQYF.

The chain has TRBV4-1 and TRBJ1-2; perhaps TRBD1 as D (6 bases). This CDR3 has 14 amino acids. Looked up from germline, CDR1 is MGHRA and CDR2 is YSYEKL. V was trimmed by 7 bases and J by 0 bases, leaving 12 bases between them. CDR3 sequence reads: CASTPQGPNYGYTF. For the CDR3, the DNA is TGCGCCAGCACTCCTCAGGGGCCTAACTATGGCTACACCTTC.